This is a list of T cell receptor beta chains from one sample in a study of blood T cell repertoires in COVID-19. Sequencing was performed with immunoSEQ multiplex PCR; in TCRdb, only in-frame clones are kept and a portion is missing. The data show around 250,000 clones, 70% to 85% seen once. The material sequenced was PBMCs or T cells enriched from blood (not recorded which). The receptors derive from a man aged 35 to 55 who had recovered from COVID-19. Each CDR3 is given with its conserved first and last residue. The order of the fields is clone size, V gene, D gene, J gene, CDR3 length, CDR3 protein, CDR3 DNA. A D gene is named only where the DNA matches it firmly. Clone size is given for some rows only: seen once, a few or many times, or a class if the clone is expanded.

many	TRBV28	TRBD1	TRBJ2-7	14	CASSFAGQAYEQYF	TGTGCCAGCAGTTTTGCTGGACAGGCCTACGAGCAGTACTTC
.	TRBV7-9	TRBD1	TRBJ1-3	12	CASSFSDREIYF	TGTGCCAGCAGCTTTTCCGACAGGGAAATATATTTT
.	TRBV9	.	TRBJ1-6	16	CASSVDPSSYNSPLHF	TGTGCCAGCAGCGTAGACCCGAGCTCCTATAATTCACCCCTCCACTTT
.	TRBV18	.	TRBJ2-3	14	CASSPIQSTDTQYF	TGTGCCAGCTCACCCATACAGTCCACAGATACGCAGTATTTT
.	TRBV7-9	.	TRBJ1-6	16	CASSLVGGSYNSPLHF	TGTGCCAGCAGCTTGGTCGGGGGCTCCTATAATTCACCCCTCCACTTT
few	TRBV6-4	.	TRBJ1-1	14	CASSPSHSRTEAFF	TGTGCCAGCAGCCCTTCCCACAGTCGGACTGAAGCTTTCTTT
.	TRBV3-1/TRBV3-2	.	TRBJ1-6	15	CASSQDWRDNSPLHF	TGTGCCAGCAGCCAAGATTGGAGGGATAATTCACCCCTCCACTTT
.	TRBV24-1	TRBD1	TRBJ1-5	16	CATSESGTGINQPQHF	TGTGCCACCAGTGAATCCGGGACAGGTATCAATCAGCCCCAGCATTTT
.	TRBV9	TRBD2	TRBJ2-5	14	CASSTGAGRETQYF	TGTGCCAGCAGTACGGGAGCGGGAAGGGAGACCCAGTACTTC
.	TRBV5-6	.	TRBJ2-1	16	CASSHVSGHSYNEQFF	TGTGCCAGCAGTCACGTTAGCGGCCACTCCTACAATGAGCAGTTCTTC
once	TRBV4-3	.	TRBJ2-3	16	CASSQDLDASTDTQYF	TGCGCCAGCAGCCAAGATCTAGACGCTAGCACAGATACGCAGTATTTT
.	TRBV7-9	.	TRBJ1-4	16	CASSLSLGGLNEKLFF	TGTGCCAGCAGCTTATCACTCGGGGGGCTGAATGAAAAACTGTTTTTT
.	TRBV3-1/TRBV3-2	.	TRBJ2-2	16	CASSRGDRRAAGELFF	TGTGCCAGCAGCCGCGGGGACCGCCGAGCGGCCGGGGAGCTGTTTTTT
.	TRBV5-1	.	TRBJ2-1	13	CASSLTSQNEQFF	TGCGCCAGCAGCTTGACTAGTCAGAATGAGCAGTTCTTC
few	TRBV5-1	.	TRBJ1-2	15	CASSSSGRGNYGYTF	TGCGCCAGCAGCTCCTCCGGCCGCGGGAACTATGGCTACACCTTC
.	TRBV20-1	.	TRBJ2-7	10	CSGGALEQYF	TGCAGTGGCGGAGCCCTCGAGCAGTACTTC
.	TRBV9	TRBD1	TRBJ1-1	13	CASSAGQGARAFF	TGTGCCAGCAGCGCGGGACAGGGGGCGAGAGCTTTCTTT
.	TRBV30	TRBD1	TRBJ1-5	15	CAWSVGTAHNQPQHF	TGTGCCTGGAGTGTGGGGACAGCGCACAATCAGCCCCAGCATTTT
.	TRBV5-1	.	TRBJ1-2	14	CASSLTYLNYGYTF	TGCGCCAGCAGCTTGACCTACCTCAACTATGGCTACACCTTC
once	TRBV7-2	.	TRBJ2-1	13	CASSLAREDEQFF	TGTGCCAGCAGCTTAGCCAGGGAGGATGAGCAGTTCTTC
.	TRBV27	.	TRBJ1-4	13	CASSSATNEKLFF	TGTGCCAGCAGTTCCGCAACTAATGAAAAACTGTTTTTT
.	TRBV7-3	TRBD1	TRBJ1-6	17	CASSLLGGTGANSPLHF	TGTGCCAGCAGCTTACTAGGCGGGACAGGGGCTAATTCACCCCTCCACTTT
once	TRBV6-1	TRBD1	TRBJ1-2	14	CASSEQQGVYGYTF	TGTGCCAGCAGTGAGCAACAGGGGGTCTATGGCTACACCTTC
.	TRBV3-1/TRBV3-2	TRBD1	TRBJ1-5	17	CASSQTGGRGGNQPQHF	TGTGCCAGCAGCCAGACAGGGGGCCGAGGAGGCAATCAGCCCCAGCATTTT
.	TRBV27	.	TRBJ1-1	13	CASSLVMPGEAFF	TGTGCCAGCAGTTTGGTTATGCCCGGGGAAGCTTTCTTT
.	TRBV27	.	TRBJ2-4	13	CASSSDRLNIQYF	TGTGCCAGCAGTTCGGACAGACTAAACATTCAGTACTTC
many	TRBV7-9	.	TRBJ2-1	12	CASSMEGNEQFF	TGTGCCAGCAGTATGGAGGGGAATGAGCAGTTCTTC
.	TRBV11-2	TRBD2	TRBJ2-7	17	CASSLGGLAGLAYEQYF	TGTGCCAGCAGCTTAGGAGGGCTAGCGGGCTTAGCCTACGAGCAGTACTTC
.	TRBV12-5	.	TRBJ1-2	15	CASGLGDRTLYGYTF	TGTGCTAGTGGTTTGGGTGATAGGACACTTTATGGCTACACCTTC
.	TRBV3-1/TRBV3-2	.	TRBJ1-1	13	CASSHAVNTEAFF	TGTGCCAGCAGCCACGCGGTGAACACTGAAGCTTTCTTT
.	TRBV2	.	TRBJ1-4	15	CASKTQGLANEKLFF	TGTGCCAGCAAAACACAGGGTCTTGCTAATGAAAAACTGTTTTTT
.	TRBV7-2	.	TRBJ2-7	14	CASSLGGTIYEQYF	TGTGCCAGCAGCTTAGGGGGGACAATCTACGAGCAGTACTTC
.	TRBV7-2	TRBD1	TRBJ2-7	17	CASSLVGAGTGGYEQYF	TGTGCCAGCAGCTTAGTCGGTGCGGGGACAGGGGGTTACGAGCAGTACTTC
.	TRBV6-5	.	TRBJ2-7	11	CASSQTSEQYF	TGTGCCAGCAGCCAGACTAGCGAGCAGTACTTC
.	TRBV6-5	TRBD1	TRBJ1-1	14	CASSSYRGHSEAFF	TGTGCCAGCAGTTCTTACAGGGGGCATTCTGAAGCTTTCTTT
few	TRBV24-1	TRBD1	TRBJ1-2	14	CATSERDRGDGYTF	TGTGCCACCAGTGAACGGGACAGGGGTGACGGCTACACCTTC
.	TRBV2	.	TRBJ1-6	15	CASSAWGGEGSPLHF	TGTGCCAGCAGTGCCTGGGGGGGAGAGGGGTCACCCCTCCACTTT
.	TRBV5-1	TRBD2	TRBJ2-1	16	CASSSPGLAGSGEQFF	TGCGCCAGCAGCTCTCCGGGACTAGCGGGATCAGGCGAGCAGTTCTTC
few	TRBV10-3	.	TRBJ2-5	15	CAISESQTRLETQYF	TGTGCCATCAGTGAGTCCCAGACTAGACTGGAGACCCAGTACTTC
.	TRBV7-6	.	TRBJ2-2	14	CASSRRLNTGELFF	TGTGCCAGCAGCCGGAGGCTTAACACCGGGGAGCTGTTTTTT
.	TRBV7-2	TRBD2	TRBJ2-5	14	CASSLAGGQETQYF	TGTGCCAGCAGCTTAGCGGGGGGGCAAGAGACCCAGTACTTC
.	TRBV6-2/TRBV6-3	.	TRBJ2-5	14	CASSYRVGAETQYF	TGTGCCAGCAGTTACAGGGTAGGGGCGGAGACCCAGTACTTC
.	TRBV3-1/TRBV3-2	.	TRBJ1-3	14	CASSPRISGNTIYF	TGTGCCAGCAGCCCCAGGATCTCTGGAAACACCATATATTTT
.	TRBV28	.	TRBJ1-2	14	CASRKTGLEVGYTF	TGTGCCAGCAGAAAAACAGGGCTCGAGGTTGGCTACACCTTC
.	TRBV2	.	TRBJ1-1	15	CASSEQGWRNTEAFF	TGTGCCAGCAGTGAACAGGGGTGGAGGAACACTGAAGCTTTCTTT